These 30 T cell receptor beta chains originate from one sample sequenced in a study of blood T cell repertoires in COVID-19. Clones were read by immunoSEQ multiplex PCR, and TCRdb kept only the in-frame ones, dropping some. The sample includes around 170,000 clones, approximately 80% seen only once; the top ten take 13% to 15%. The source material was PBMCs or T cells enriched from blood (not recorded which). These receptors all stem from a man aged 55 to 70 who had been exposed to COVID-19.

The gene calls are TRBV7-3 and TRBJ1-1; D gene ambiguous. Germline loops: CDR1 SGHTA, CDR2 FQGTGA. V was trimmed by 5 bases and J by 2 bases, leaving 9 bases between them. The CDR3 is 13 residues long. The CDR3 is CASSPTINTEAFF. The CDR3 DNA reads as TGTGCCAGCAGCCCCACAATTAACACTGAAGCTTTCTTT. Full variable domain (rest looked up from reference TRBV7-3 and TRBJ1-1): GAGVSQTPSNKVTEKGKYVELRCDPISGHTALYWYRQSLGQGPEFLIYFQGTGAADDSGLPNDRFFAVRPEGSVSTLKIQRTERGDSAVYLCASSPTINTEAFFGQGTRLTVV.

The chain couples TRBV3-1 (or the pseudogene TRBV3-2) to TRBJ2-1; the match to TRBD2 covers 7 bases. The germline gives CDR1 LGHDT, CDR2 YNNKEL (reference sequence). With 4 bases clipped from V and 7 bases from J, the junction kept 7 bases outside the gene matches. The CDR3 runs to 14 residues. The CDR3 here is CASSLFSGPNEQFF. The DNA of the CDR3 is TGTGCCAGCAGCCTGTTTAGCGGGCCAAATGAGCAGTTCTTC.

The rearrangement links TRBV7-6 to TRBJ2-5; D is uncertain. Looked up from germline, CDR1 is SGHVS and CDR2 is FNYEAQ. The germline V and J ends were trimmed by 4 bases and 9 bases, with 15 bases remaining between them. The CDR3 runs to 13 residues. The CDR3 protein is CASSSVGASAQYF. The CDR3 region has the DNA TGTGCCAGCAGCTCGGTGGGCGCTTCGGCCCAGTACTTC.

The chain joins TRBV5-1 to TRBJ2-5; 7 bases fit TRBD1. This CDR3 comprises 14 residues. The V segment lost 3 bases and the J segment 5 bases; nucleotides outside the gene matches: 7. Germline loops: CDR1 SGHRS, CDR2 YFSETQ. The CDR3 sequence is CASSSGTAGETQYF. CDR3 DNA sequence: TGCGCCAGCAGCTCTGGGACAGCCGGCGAGACCCAGTACTTC.

The V and J genes are TRBV9 and TRBJ2-1; no definite D call. This CDR3 region has 17 residues. Germline CDR1 is SGDLS and CDR2 is YYNGEE. Trimming shortened V by 3 bases and J by 0 bases, and 16 bases separated the two germline ends. CDR3 bases: TGTGCCAGCAGCGCACGCCTAGGATCGAGCTCCTACAATGAGCAGTTCTTC. Protein: CASSARLGSSSYNEQFF.

The rearrangement uses TRBV5-1 and TRBJ1-5; D not certain. V shed 4 bases and J shed 0 bases, with 14 bases lying between them. The CDR3 contains 16 residues. Germline-derived CDR1 and CDR2 are SGHRS and YFSETQ. The CDR3 loop is CASSRGPTDSNQPQHF. The CDR3 bases are TGCGCCAGCAGCCGCGGGCCAACCGATAGCAATCAGCCCCAGCATTTT.

The chain is built from TRBV28 and TRBJ1-2, with TRBD1 as a possible D gene (6 bases). This CDR3 contains 14 residues. Trimming cost V 6 bases and J 2 bases, with 13 bases left between them. From germline, CDR1 is MDHEN and CDR2 SYDVKM. CDR3 loop: CASSKGGGNYGYTF. CDR3 bases: TGTGCCAGCAGCAAGGGGGGAGGGAACTATGGCTACACCTTC.

The chain carries TRBV5-1 and TRBJ1-4, with 8 bases matching TRBD1. The germline V gene has CDR1 SGHRS and CDR2 YFSETQ. The CDR3 is 15 residues long. V lost 3 bases, J lost 3 bases, and 4 bases stayed unmatched. This chain's CDR3 is CASSSQTGANEKLFF. CDR3 in DNA: TGCGCCAGCAGCTCCCAGACAGGGGCTAATGAAAAACTGTTTTTT.

This chain connects TRBV27 to TRBJ2-1; TRBD2 is a possible D gene (6 bases). From germline, CDR1 is MNHEY and CDR2 SMNVEV (reference sequence). Trimming removed 1 base from V and 0 bases from J, with 10 bases in between. The CDR3 is 16 amino acids. CDR3 sequence reads: CASSLYSGSSYNEQFF. CDR3 bases: TGTGCCAGCAGTTTATATAGCGGTAGCTCCTACAATGAGCAGTTCTTC.

The chain carries TRBV13 and TRBJ2-3, with 12 bases matching TRBD2. Germline CDR1 is PRHDT and CDR2 is FYEKMQ (reference sequence). The CDR3 totals 20 residues. V dropped 2 bases and J dropped 2; count of bases not matched to a gene: 14. CDR3 region: CASSLLGTWLAGGDTDTQYF. The CDR3, as DNA: TGTGCCAGCAGCTTATTGGGCACGTGGCTAGCGGGAGGGGACACAGATACGCAGTATTTT.

The gene calls are TRBV30 and TRBJ1-6; 10 nucleotides agree with TRBD1. V was pared by 8 bases and J by 9 bases, with 7 bases of the junction left unmatched. Germline V gene lookup returns CDR1 GTSNPN and CDR2 SVGIG (reference sequence). The CDR3 has 13 residues. CDR3 coding DNA: TGTGCCGGGGGACAGGGGCTCGGTTCACCCCTCCACTTT. Translating gives CAGGQGLGSPLHF.

The chain links TRBV10-1 to TRBJ2-7, with a tentative D call TRBD2 (5 bases). The V gene lost 0 bases and the J gene lost 3 bases, with 9 bases spanning the gap. Germline assignment: CDR1 WNHNN and CDR2 SYGVQD (reference sequence). This CDR3 region has 14 residues. This CDR3 is CASSESLGSYEQYF. The CDR3 DNA sequence: TGCGCCAGCAGTGAGTCGCTGGGGAGCTACGAGCAGTACTTC.

This clone was seen just once. The chain is built from TRBV27 and TRBJ2-3, with TRBD1 matching 9 bases. The germline V gene encodes CDR1 MNHEY and CDR2 SMNVEV (reference sequence). The junction had 7 bases not matched to a gene; V was cut back by 6 bases and J by 3 bases. The CDR3 is made up of 15 amino acids. The CDR3 spells CASSLGQGYTDTQYF. CDR3 nucleotide sequence: TGTGCCAGCAGCCTTGGACAGGGGTATACAGATACGCAGTATTTT.

This rearrangement joins TRBV5-1 to TRBJ2-6, with 7 bases identical to TRBD1. CDR1 and CDR2 from the germline V gene are SGHRS and YFSETQ. J lost 0 bases, V lost 2 bases, and 8 bases had no gene match. This CDR3 has 18 residues. The chain's CDR3 is CASSLDAQGSSGANVLTF. The CDR3 nucleotides read TGCGCCAGCAGCTTAGACGCACAGGGGAGCTCTGGGGCCAACGTCCTGACTTTC.

This clone was counted at least ten times. The chain links TRBV19 to TRBJ1-2, with 9 bases identical to TRBD1. CDR3 size: 14 residues. The V gene's germline CDR1 is LNHDA and CDR2 SQIVND (reference sequence). The trim removed 4 bases at V and 2 bases at J, leaving 2 bases unmatched. CDR3: CASSTTGGNYGYTF. CDR3 nucleotide sequence: TGTGCCAGTAGTACTACAGGGGGCAACTATGGCTACACCTTC.

The chain carries TRBV6-5 and TRBJ1-6, with TRBD1 matching over 7 bases. The germline CDR1 and CDR2 sequences are MNHEY and SVGAGI. Trimming removed 5 bases from V and 7 bases from J; junction bases left unmatched: 5. There are 14 residues in the CDR3. CDR3 protein: CASSHGQANSPLHF. The CDR3 DNA is TGTGCCAGCAGTCACGGACAGGCCAATTCACCCCTCCACTTT.

This clone showed up just once. The rearrangement joins TRBV28 to TRBJ1-6; D possibly corresponds to TRBD1 (6 bases). From germline, CDR1 is MDHEN and CDR2 SYDVKM. CDR3 length equals 17 residues. V was clipped by 8 bases and J by 3 bases, with 20 bases between them. The CDR3 spells CASHEVGWGLYNSPLHF. The CDR3 coding sequence is TGTGCCAGCCATGAGGTGGGGTGGGGGCTCTATAATTCACCCCTCCACTTT.

The chain has TRBV4-2 and TRBJ2-5; 11 bases map to TRBD1. This CDR3 has 16 amino acids. Per the germline V gene, CDR1 is LGHNA and CDR2 is YNFKEQ. Trimming cost V 3 bases and J 5 bases; bases outside gene matches: 8. As DNA, the CDR3 is TGTGCCAGCAGCCAGACGGACAGGGGGCAGTCCGAGACCCAGTACTTC. As protein: CASSQTDRGQSETQYF.

The chain links TRBV18 to TRBJ2-2, with a tentative D call TRBD1 (6 bases). Germline V gives CDR1 KGHSH, CDR2 LQKENI. V was cut by 3 bases and J by 7 bases, with 15 bases left in between. The CDR3 contains 15 residues. The CDR3 reads CASSPTQGYGGELFF. For the CDR3, the DNA is TGTGCCAGCTCACCGACCCAGGGGTATGGCGGGGAGCTGTTTTTT.

This chain connects TRBV6-1 to TRBJ1-5, with a possible D match to TRBD1 (5 bases). The CDR3 consists of 13 residues. CDR1 and CDR2 (germline): MNHNS, SASEGT. Trimming stripped 7 bases from V and 7 bases from J, with 14 bases between. CDR3 sequence (DNA): TGTGCCAGCACCGGGGGGTCCGGGCAGCCCCAGCATTTT. It encodes CASTGGSGQPQHF.

V is TRBV5-1 and J is TRBJ2-2; 7 bases align to TRBD2. This CDR3 is 17 amino acids long. Germline V gene sequence: CDR1 SGHRS, CDR2 YFSETQ. Germline trimming cut 2 bases from V and 4 bases from J; bases unmatched to any gene: 11. The CDR3: CASSLLTGGRSTGELFF. The DNA of the CDR3 is TGCGCCAGCAGCTTACTCACCGGCGGGAGAAGCACCGGGGAGCTGTTTTTT. The variable domain in full, completed from reference TRBV5-1 and TRBJ2-2, reads KAGVTQTPRYLIKTRGQQVTLSCSPISGHRSVSWYQQTPGQGLQFLFEYFSETQRNKGNFPGRFSGRQFSNSRSEMNVSTLELGDSALYLCASSLLTGGRSTGELFFGEGSRLTVL.

Only one count was recorded for this clone. The genes are TRBV9 and TRBJ2-3; D is perhaps TRBD2 (7 bases). Germline-derived CDR1 and CDR2 are SGDLS and YYNGEE. V was shortened by 4 bases and J by 0 bases, with 30 bases between the two germline ends. The CDR3 has 21 residues. This CDR3 reads CASSSAWGREWIPESTDTQYF. CDR3 in DNA: TGTGCCAGCAGCTCAGCATGGGGGCGGGAGTGGATCCCTGAAAGCACAGATACGCAGTATTTT.

The chain carries TRBV21-1 and TRBJ2-1; the D call in the table, TRBD2, was not verified against the DNA. TRBV21-1 is annotated as a pseudogene. The CDR3 runs 16 residues. The CDR3 loop is CASRLAGRKPYNEQFF. The CDR3 DNA follows: TGTGCCAGCCGACTAGCGGGACGGAAGCCCTACAATGAGCAGTTCTTC.

The V and J genes are TRBV15 and TRBJ1-2; D is unresolved. CDR1 and CDR2 from the germline V gene are LNHNV and YYDKDF (reference sequence). This CDR3 contains 15 residues. V lost 0 bases and J lost 3, with 11 bases in between. In DNA, the CDR3 is TGTGCCACCAGCAGAGATTCGGTACAGTACTATGGCTACACCTTC. This translates into CATSRDSVQYYGYTF.

The chain carries TRBV5-4 and TRBJ1-3; 8 nucleotides line up with TRBD1. The CDR3 is made up of 14 amino acids. Per germline, CDR1 SGHNT and CDR2 YYREEE (reference sequence). V gave up 3 bases and J gave up 3 bases; unmatched junction bases: 2. The CDR3 loop reads CASSSTGDGNTIYF. CDR3 DNA: TGTGCCAGCAGCTCGACAGGGGATGGAAACACCATATATTTT.

The V call is TRBV24-1, the J call TRBJ2-5, with TRBD1 matching 7 bases. Germline values: CDR1 KGHDR, CDR2 SFDVKD. V lost 4 bases, J lost 1 base, and 5 bases stayed unmatched. The CDR3 runs to 15 residues. CDR3 nucleotide sequence: TGTGCCACCAGTGAACCTCGACAGGGCCAAGAGACCCAGTACTTC. Amino acids: CATSEPRQGQETQYF.

This chain links TRBV7-6 with TRBJ1-3; no reliable D call. The length of the CDR3 is 16 residues. Per germline, CDR1 SGHVS and CDR2 FNYEAQ. Deletions cut 1 base from V and 0 bases from J, with 10 bases between. The CDR3 DNA sequence: TGTGCCAGCAGCTTAGGGAGTTTAGGCTCTGGAAACACCATATATTTT. Amino acids: CASSLGSLGSGNTIYF.

This clone was seen a single time. The chain links TRBV14 to TRBJ2-3; 10 bases map to TRBD2. The CDR3 is made up of 22 amino acids. Germline CDR1 and CDR2: SGHDN and FVKESK. V lost 0 bases and J lost 0; bases outside the gene matches: 18. The CDR3 protein is CASSQDLGEMTSGYHSTDTQYF. CDR3 sequence (DNA): TGTGCCAGCAGCCAAGATCTGGGGGAAATGACTAGCGGGTACCATAGCACAGATACGCAGTATTTT. Full variable domain (remainder filled in from reference TRBV14 and TRBJ2-3): EAGVTQFPSHSVIEKGQTVTLRCDPISGHDNLYWYRRVMGKEIKFLLHFVKESKQDESGMPNNRFLAERTGGTYSTLKVQPAELEDSGVYFCASSQDLGEMTSGYHSTDTQYFGPGTRLTVL.

This rearrangement joins TRBV11-2 to TRBJ2-5, with TRBD2 identical over 7 bases. Losses at the gene ends were 1 base for V and 5 bases for J; bases not matched to a gene: 4. The CDR3 is 14 amino acids. Germline lookup yields CDR1 SGHAT and CDR2 FQNNGV. CDR3 DNA sequence: TGTGCCAGCAGCTTAGGGGGAGGGCGTGAGACCCAGTACTTC. This gives the protein CASSLGGGRETQYF.

The chain combines TRBV5-1 with TRBJ2-2; 7 bases agree with TRBD1. This CDR3 has 14 amino acids. Trimming took 3 bases from V and 4 from J; bases not matched to a gene: 3. Germline V gene sequence: CDR1 SGHRS, CDR2 YFSETQ. CDR3 amino acids: CASSWDRATGELFF. CDR3 bases: TGCGCCAGCAGCTGGGACAGAGCCACCGGGGAGCTGTTTTTT.